Described below is a single T cell receptor (beta chain) sequence and its context. The data belong to a study of blood T cell repertoires in COVID-19. About the research overall: Samples taken during acute and convalescent COVID-19 were collected in the United States, Italy and Spain. The analysed material was cDNA or gDNA that came from T cells, B-cell-depleted T cells, or PBMCs.

Trimming removed 6 bases from V and 5 bases from J, with 20 bases in between. CDR1 and CDR2 from the germline V gene are MDHEN and SYDVKM. CDR3 size: 16 residues. Only in-frame clones appear in the TCRdb table, and some are missing; sequencing was by immunoSEQ multiplex PCR. The table lists 160,000 or so clones, around 75% of them singletons, with around 14% in the top ten. This sequence originates from a woman of 80 years or more with acute or convalescent COVID-19. The source material was peripheral blood. The chain couples TRBV28 to TRBJ2-1; D is undetermined. CDR3 nucleotides: TGTGCCAGCAGCCCTACGGAGCTCCGGGTCGACAATGAGCAGTTCTTC. Amino acids: CASSPTELRVDNEQFF.